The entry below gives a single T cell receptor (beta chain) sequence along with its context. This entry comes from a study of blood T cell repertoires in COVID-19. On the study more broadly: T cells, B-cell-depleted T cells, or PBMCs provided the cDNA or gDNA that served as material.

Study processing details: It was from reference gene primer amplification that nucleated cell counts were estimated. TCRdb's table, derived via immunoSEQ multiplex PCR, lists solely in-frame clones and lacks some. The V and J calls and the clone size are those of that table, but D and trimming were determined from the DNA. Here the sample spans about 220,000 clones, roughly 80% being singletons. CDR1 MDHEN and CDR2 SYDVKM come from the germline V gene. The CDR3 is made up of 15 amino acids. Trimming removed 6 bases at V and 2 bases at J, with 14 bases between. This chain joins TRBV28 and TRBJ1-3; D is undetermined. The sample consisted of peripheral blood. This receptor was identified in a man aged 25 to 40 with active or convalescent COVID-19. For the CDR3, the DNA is TGTGCCAGCAGGGGGTCCTCCGGGGCTGGAAACACCATATATTTT. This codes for CASRGSSGAGNTIYF.